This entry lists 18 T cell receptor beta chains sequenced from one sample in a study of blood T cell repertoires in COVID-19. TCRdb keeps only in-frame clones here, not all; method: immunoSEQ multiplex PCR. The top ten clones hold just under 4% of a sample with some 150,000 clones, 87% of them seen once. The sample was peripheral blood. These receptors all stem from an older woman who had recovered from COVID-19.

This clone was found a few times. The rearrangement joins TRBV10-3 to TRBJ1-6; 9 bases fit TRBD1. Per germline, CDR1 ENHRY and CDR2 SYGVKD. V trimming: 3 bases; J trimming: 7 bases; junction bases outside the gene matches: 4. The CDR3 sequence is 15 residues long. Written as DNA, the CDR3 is TGTGCCATCAGTGAAGCCGACAGGGGGAATTCACCCCTCCACTTT. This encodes CAISEADRGNSPLHF.

The CDR3 loop is CASSVSGGAGETQYF. The CDR3 nucleotides read TGTGCCAGCAGCGTTAGCGGGGGGGCCGGGGAGACCCAGTACTTC. This chain joins TRBV7-9 and TRBJ2-5, with 11 nucleotides matching TRBD2. After removal of 5 bases from V and 5 bases from J, the junction contained 7 bases not matched to a gene. The CDR3 loop spans 15 amino acids. CDR1 SEHNR and CDR2 FQNEAQ come from the germline V gene (reference sequence).

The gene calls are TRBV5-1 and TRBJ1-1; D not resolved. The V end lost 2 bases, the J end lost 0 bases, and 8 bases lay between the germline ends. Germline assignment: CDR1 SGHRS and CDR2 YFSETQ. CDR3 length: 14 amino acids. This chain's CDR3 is CASSFTEMNTEAFF. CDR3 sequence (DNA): TGCGCCAGCAGCTTCACAGAGATGAACACTGAAGCTTTCTTT.

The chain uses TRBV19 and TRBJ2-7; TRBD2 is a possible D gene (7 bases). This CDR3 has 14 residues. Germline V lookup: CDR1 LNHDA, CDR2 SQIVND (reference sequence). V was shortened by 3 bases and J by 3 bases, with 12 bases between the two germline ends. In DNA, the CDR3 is TGTGCCAGTAGTATGGGGGGGGGCAGCTACGAGCAGTACTTC. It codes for CASSMGGGSYEQYF.

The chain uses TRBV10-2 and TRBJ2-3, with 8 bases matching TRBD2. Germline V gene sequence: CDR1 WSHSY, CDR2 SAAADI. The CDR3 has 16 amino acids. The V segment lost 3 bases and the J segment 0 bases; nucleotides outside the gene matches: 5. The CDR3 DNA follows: TGCGCCAGCAGTGAAGGAAGCGGGGGTAGCACAGATACGCAGTATTTT. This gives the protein CASSEGSGGSTDTQYF.

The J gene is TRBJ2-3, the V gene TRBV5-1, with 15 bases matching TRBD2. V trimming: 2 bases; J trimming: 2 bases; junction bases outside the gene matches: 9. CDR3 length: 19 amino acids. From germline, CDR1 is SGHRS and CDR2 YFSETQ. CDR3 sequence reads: CASSFSSGTSGGNTDTQYF. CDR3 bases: TGCGCCAGCAGCTTCTCCTCCGGGACTAGCGGGGGGAACACAGATACGCAGTATTTT. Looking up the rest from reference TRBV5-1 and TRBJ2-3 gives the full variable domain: KAGVTQTPRYLIKTRGQQVTLSCSPISGHRSVSWYQQTPGQGLQFLFEYFSETQRNKGNFPGRFSGRQFSNSRSEMNVSTLELGDSALYLCASSFSSGTSGGNTDTQYFGPGTRLTVL.

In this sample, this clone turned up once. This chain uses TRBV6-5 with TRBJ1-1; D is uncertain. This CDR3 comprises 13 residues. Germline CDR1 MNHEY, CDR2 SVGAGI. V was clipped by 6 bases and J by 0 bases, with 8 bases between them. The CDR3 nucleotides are TGTGCCAGCAGGGTCCAGATGAACACTGAAGCTTTCTTT. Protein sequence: CASRVQMNTEAFF.

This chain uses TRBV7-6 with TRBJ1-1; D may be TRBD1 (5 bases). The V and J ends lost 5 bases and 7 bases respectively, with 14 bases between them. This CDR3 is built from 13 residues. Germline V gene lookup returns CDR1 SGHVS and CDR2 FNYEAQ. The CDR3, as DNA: TGTGCCAGCAGCGCCGGACAATTAGGTGAAGCTTTCTTT. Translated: CASSAGQLGEAFF. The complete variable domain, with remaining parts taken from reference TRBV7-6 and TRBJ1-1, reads GAGVSQSPRYKVTKRGQDVALRCDPISGHVSLYWYRQALGQGPEFLTYFNYEAQQDKSGLPNDRFSAERPEGSISTLTIQRTEQRDSAMYRCASSAGQLGEAFFGQGTRLTVV.

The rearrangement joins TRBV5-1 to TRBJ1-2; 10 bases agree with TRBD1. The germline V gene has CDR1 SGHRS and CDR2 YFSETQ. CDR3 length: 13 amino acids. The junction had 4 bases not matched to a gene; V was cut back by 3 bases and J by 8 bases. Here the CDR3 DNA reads TGCGCCAGCAGCTATGGACAGGGGGGCGGCTACACCTTC. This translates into CASSYGQGGGYTF.

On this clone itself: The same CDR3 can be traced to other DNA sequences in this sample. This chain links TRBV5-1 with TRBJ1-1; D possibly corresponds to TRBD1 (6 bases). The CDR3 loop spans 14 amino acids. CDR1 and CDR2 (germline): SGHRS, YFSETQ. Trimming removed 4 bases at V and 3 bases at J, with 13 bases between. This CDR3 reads CASSLQGLDTEAFF. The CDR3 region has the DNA TGCGCCAGCAGCCTACAGGGCCTGGACACTGAAGCTTTCTTT.

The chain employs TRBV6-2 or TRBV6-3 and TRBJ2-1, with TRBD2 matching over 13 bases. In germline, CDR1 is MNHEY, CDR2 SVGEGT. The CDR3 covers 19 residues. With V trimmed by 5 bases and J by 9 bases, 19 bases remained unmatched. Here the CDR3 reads CASSTHPPGLAGNRGEQFF. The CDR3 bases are TGTGCCAGCAGTACTCACCCCCCGGGACTAGCGGGGAATCGGGGTGAGCAGTTCTTC.

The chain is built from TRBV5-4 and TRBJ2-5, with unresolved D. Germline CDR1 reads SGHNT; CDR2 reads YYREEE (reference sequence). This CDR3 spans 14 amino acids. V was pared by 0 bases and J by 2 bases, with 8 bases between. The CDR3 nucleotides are TGTGCCAGCAGCTTGGATCGGGTTCAAGAGACCCAGTACTTC. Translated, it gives CASSLDRVQETQYF.

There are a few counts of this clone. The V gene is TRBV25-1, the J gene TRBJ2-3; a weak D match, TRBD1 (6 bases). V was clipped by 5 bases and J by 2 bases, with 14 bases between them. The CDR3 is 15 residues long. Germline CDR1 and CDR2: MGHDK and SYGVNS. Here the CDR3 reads CASSPNRVYTDTQYF. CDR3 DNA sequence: TGTGCCAGCAGTCCGAACAGGGTCTACACAGATACGCAGTATTTT.

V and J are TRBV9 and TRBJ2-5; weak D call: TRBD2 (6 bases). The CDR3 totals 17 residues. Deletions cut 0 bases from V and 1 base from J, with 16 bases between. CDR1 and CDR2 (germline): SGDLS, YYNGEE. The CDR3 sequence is CASSVVSGGTSQETQYF. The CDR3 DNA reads TGTGCCAGCAGCGTAGTATCCGGGGGAACGAGCCAAGAGACCCAGTACTTC.

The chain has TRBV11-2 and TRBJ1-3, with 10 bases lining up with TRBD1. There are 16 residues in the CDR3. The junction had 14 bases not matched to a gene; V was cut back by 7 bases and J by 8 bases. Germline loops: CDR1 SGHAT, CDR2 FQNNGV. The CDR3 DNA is TGTGCCAGCACCCAACCCGGGGACAGGGGTGTCGACACCATATATTTT. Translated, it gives CASTQPGDRGVDTIYF.

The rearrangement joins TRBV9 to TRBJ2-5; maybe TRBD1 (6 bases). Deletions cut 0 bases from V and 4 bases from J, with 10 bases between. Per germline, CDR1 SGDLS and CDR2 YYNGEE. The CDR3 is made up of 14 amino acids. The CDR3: CASSVVGGSETQYF. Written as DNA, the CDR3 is TGTGCCAGCAGCGTAGTTGGGGGCTCAGAGACCCAGTACTTC.

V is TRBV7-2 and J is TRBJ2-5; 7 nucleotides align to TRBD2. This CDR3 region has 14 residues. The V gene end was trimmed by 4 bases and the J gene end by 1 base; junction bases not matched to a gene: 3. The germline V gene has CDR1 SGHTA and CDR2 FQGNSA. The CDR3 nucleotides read TGTGCCAGCAGCTGGGGGGGGACCCAAGAGACCCAGTACTTC. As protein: CASSWGGTQETQYF.

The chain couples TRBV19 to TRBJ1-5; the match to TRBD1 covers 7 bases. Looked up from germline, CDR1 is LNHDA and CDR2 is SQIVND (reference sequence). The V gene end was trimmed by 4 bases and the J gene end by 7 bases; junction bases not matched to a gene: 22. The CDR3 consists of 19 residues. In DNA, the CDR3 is TGTGCCAGTAGTACACCTACAGGGGCAGGCACGAGGAGCAGGCAGCCCCAGCATTTT. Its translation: CASSTPTGAGTRSRQPQHF.